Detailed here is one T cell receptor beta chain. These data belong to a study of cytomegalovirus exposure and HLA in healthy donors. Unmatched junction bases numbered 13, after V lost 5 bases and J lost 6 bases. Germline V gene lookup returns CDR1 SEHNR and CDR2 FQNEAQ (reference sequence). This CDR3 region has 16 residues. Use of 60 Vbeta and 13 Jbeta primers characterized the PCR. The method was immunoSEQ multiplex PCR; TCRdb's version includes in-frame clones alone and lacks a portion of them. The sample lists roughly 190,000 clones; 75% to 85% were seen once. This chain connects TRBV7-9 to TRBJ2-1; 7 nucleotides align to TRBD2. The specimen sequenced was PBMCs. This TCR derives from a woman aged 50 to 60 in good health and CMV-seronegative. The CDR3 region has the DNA TGTGCCAGCAGCCGGACGGGCGGGAGATCGGGCAATGAGCAGTTCTTC. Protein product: CASSRTGGRSGNEQFF.